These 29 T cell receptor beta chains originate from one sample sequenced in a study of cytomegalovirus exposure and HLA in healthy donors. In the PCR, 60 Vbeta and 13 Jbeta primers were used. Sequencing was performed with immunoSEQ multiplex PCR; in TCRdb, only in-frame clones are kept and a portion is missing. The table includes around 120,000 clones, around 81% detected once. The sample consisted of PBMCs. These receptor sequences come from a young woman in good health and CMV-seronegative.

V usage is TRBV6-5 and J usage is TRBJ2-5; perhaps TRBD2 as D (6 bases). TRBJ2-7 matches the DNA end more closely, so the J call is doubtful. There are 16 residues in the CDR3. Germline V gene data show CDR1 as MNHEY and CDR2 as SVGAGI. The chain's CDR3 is CASSYSGAGLAYEQYF. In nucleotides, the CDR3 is TGTGCCAGCAGTTACTCCGGTGCGGGACTCGCATACGAGCAGTACTTC.

CDR3 nucleotide sequence: TGTGCCAGCAGTTTGGGGACTTCTCTCTCCTACAATGAGCAGTTCTTC. It encodes CASSLGTSLSYNEQFF. This chain joins TRBV28 and TRBJ2-1; D might be TRBD2 (6 bases). Trimming removed 3 bases at V and 0 bases at J, with 12 bases between. From germline, CDR1 is MDHEN and CDR2 SYDVKM. This CDR3 spans 16 amino acids. Full variable domain (remainder filled in from reference TRBV28 and TRBJ2-1): DVKVTQSSRYLVKRTGEKVFLECVQDMDHENMFWYRQDPGLGLRLIYFSYDVKMKEKGDIPEGYSVSREKKERFSLILESASTNQTSMYLCASSLGTSLSYNEQFFGPGTRLTVL.

The DNA of the CDR3 is TGTGCCACCCGGTGGGGAGGGGAAGAAAAACTGTTTTTT. It specifies CATRWGGEEKLFF. The chain employs TRBV27 and TRBJ1-4; a possible D gene is TRBD1 (5 bases). Per germline, CDR1 MNHEY and CDR2 SMNVEV (reference sequence). V lost 10 bases to trimming and J lost 8 bases, with 17 bases between them. The CDR3 runs to 13 residues.

CDR3 protein: CASSTSGQSPYEQYF. The CDR3 region has the DNA TGTGCCAGCAGCACATCGGGACAGAGCCCCTACGAGCAGTACTTC. The chain recombines TRBV7-2 with TRBJ2-5, with 7 nucleotides matching TRBD1. Near its end, the DNA agrees better with TRBJ2-7, so the J call may be wrong. In germline, CDR1 is SGHTA, CDR2 FQGNSA. The CDR3 has 15 amino acids.

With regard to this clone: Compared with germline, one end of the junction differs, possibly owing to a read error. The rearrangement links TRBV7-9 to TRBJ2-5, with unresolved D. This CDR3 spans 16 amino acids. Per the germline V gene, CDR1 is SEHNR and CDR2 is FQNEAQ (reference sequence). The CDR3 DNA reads TGTTCCAGCAGCTCCAGTATGCGGCAATACCAAGAGACCCAGTACTTC. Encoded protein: CSSSSSMRQYQETQYF.

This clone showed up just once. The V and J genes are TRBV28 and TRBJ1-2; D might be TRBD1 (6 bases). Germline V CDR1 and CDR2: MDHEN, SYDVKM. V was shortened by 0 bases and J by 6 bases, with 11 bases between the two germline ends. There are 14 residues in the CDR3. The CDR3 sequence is CASSLWETGDGYTF. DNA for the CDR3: TGTGCCAGCAGTTTATGGGAGACAGGAGATGGCTACACCTTC.

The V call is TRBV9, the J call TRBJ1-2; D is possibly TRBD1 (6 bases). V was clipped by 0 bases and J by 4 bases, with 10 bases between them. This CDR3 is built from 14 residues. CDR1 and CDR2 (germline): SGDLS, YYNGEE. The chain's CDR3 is CASSVGGRTYGYTF. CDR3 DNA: TGTGCCAGCAGCGTAGGGGGGCGGACCTATGGCTACACCTTC.

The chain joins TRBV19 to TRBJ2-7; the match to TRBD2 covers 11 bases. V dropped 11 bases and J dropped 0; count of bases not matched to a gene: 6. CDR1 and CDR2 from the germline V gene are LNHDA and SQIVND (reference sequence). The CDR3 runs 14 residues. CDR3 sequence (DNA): TGTGCCGAAACTAGCGGGAGTCCCTCCTACGAGCAGTACTTC. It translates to CAETSGSPSYEQYF. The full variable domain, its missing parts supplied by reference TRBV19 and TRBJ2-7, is DGGITQSPKYLFRKEGQNVTLSCEQNLNHDAMYWYRQDPGQGLRLIYYSQIVNDFQKGDIAEGYSVSREKKESFPLTVTSAQKNPTAFYLCAETSGSPSYEQYFGPGTRLTVT.

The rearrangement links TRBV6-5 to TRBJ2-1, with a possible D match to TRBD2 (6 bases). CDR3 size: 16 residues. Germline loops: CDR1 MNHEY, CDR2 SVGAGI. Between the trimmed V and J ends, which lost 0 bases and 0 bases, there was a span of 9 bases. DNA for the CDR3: TGTGCCAGCAGTTACTCCGGGGGTAGCTCCTACAATGAGCAGTTCTTC. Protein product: CASSYSGGSSYNEQFF.

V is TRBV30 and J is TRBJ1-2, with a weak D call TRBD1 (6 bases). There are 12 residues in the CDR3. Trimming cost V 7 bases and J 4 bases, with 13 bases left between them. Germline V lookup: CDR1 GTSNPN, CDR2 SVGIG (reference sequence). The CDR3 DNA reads TGTGCCTTACTACAGGGTGGCTATGGCTACACCTTC. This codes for CALLQGGYGYTF.

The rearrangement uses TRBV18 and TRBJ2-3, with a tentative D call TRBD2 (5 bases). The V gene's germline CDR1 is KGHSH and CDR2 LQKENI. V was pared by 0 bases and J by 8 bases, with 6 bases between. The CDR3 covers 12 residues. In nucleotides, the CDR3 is TGTGCCAGCTCACCACCGGAGGCTACGCAGTATTTT. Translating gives CASSPPEATQYF.

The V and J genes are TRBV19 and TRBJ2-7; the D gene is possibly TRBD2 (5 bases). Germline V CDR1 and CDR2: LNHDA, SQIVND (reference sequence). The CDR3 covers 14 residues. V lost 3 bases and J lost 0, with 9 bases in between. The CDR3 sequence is CASSMGVSSYEQYF. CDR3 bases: TGTGCCAGTAGTATGGGAGTGAGCTCCTACGAGCAGTACTTC.

Here the CDR3 reads CASSAGTDRNEQFF. For the CDR3, the DNA is TGTGCCAGCAGTGCCGGGACTGATAGGAATGAGCAGTTCTTC. The chain employs TRBV28 and TRBJ2-1; TRBD2 is a possible D gene (6 bases). The CDR3 spans 14 residues. Germline V gives CDR1 MDHEN, CDR2 SYDVKM. With 5 bases removed from V and 7 bases from J, the gap between germline ends came to 15 bases.

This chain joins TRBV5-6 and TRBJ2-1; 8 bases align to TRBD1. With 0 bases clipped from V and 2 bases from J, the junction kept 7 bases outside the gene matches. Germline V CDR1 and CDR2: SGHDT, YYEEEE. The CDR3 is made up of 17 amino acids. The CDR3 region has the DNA TGTGCCAGCAGCTTGGCCCTGGACAGGGTTCCCTACAATGAGCAGTTCTTC. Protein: CASSLALDRVPYNEQFF.

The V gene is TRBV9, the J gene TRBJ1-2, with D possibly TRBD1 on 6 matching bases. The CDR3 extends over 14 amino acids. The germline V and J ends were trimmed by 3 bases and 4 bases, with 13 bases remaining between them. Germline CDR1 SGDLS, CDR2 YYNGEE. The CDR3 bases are TGTGCCAGCAGCGGTAACAGGGCCGTCTATGGCTACACCTTC. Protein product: CASSGNRAVYGYTF.

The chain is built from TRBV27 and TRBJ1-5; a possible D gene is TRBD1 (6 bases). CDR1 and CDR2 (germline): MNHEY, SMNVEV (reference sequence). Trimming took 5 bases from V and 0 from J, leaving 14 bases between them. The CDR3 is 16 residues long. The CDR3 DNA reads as TGTGCCAGCAGTCCCGGGACACGCAATAGCAATCAGCCCCAGCATTTT. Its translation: CASSPGTRNSNQPQHF.

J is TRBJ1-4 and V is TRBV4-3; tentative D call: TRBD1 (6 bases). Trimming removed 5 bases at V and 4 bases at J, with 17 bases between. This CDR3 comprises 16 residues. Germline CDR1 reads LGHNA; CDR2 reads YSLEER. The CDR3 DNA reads TGCGCCAGCAGCTCCCGGGGGGCAGATGGTAATGAAAAACTGTTTTTT. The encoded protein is CASSSRGADGNEKLFF.

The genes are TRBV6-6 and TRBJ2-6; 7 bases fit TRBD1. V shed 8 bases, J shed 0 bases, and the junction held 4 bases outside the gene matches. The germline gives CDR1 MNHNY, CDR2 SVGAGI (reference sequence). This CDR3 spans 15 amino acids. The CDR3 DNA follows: TGTGCCAGCGGGGACAGCCCCTCTGGGGCCAACGTCCTGACTTTC. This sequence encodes CASGDSPSGANVLTF.

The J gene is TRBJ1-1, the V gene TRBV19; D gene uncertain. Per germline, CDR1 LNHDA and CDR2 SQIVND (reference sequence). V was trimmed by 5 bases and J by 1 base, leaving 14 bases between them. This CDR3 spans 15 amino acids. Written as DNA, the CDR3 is TGTGCCAGTAGTTACCGACCGGAGGGGAACACTGAAGCTTTCTTT. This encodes CASSYRPEGNTEAFF.

The CDR3, as DNA: TGTGCCAGCAGTTTATCGCGACCCGACAGGGGCCTTGCCAAAAACATTCAGTACTTC. Its translation: CASSLSRPDRGLAKNIQYF. This chain uses TRBV27 with TRBJ2-4; 8 positions agree with TRBD1. This CDR3 has 19 amino acids. V shed 0 bases and J 1 base; nucleotides not matched to a gene: 11. Per the germline V gene, CDR1 is MNHEY and CDR2 is SMNVEV (reference sequence).

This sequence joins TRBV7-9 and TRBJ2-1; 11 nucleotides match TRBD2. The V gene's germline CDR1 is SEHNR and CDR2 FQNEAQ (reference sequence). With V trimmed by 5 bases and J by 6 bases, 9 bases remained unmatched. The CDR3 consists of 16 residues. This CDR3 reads CASSRTGLAEVNEQFF. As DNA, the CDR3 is TGTGCCAGCAGCCGGACGGGACTAGCGGAGGTCAATGAGCAGTTCTTC.

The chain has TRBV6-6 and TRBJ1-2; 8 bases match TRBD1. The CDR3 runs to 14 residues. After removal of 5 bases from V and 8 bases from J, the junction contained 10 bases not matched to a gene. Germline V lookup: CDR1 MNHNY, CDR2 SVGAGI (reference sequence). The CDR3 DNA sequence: TGTGCCAGCAGTCCCGGGCAGGGGGCGCCCGGCTACACCTTC. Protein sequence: CASSPGQGAPGYTF.

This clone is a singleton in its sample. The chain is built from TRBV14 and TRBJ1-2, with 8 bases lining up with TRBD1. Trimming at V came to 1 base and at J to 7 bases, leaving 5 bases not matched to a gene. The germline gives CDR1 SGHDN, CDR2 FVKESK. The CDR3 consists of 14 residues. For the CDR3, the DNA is TGTGCCAGCAGCCAAGGCGGACAGGGTATTGGCTACACCTTC. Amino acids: CASSQGGQGIGYTF.

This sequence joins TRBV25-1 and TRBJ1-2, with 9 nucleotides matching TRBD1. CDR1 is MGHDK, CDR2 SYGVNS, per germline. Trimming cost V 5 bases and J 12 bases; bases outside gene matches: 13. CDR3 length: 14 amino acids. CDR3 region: CASSRQGQGILHTF. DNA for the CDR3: TGTGCCAGCAGTCGTCAGGGACAGGGAATCCTCCACACCTTC.

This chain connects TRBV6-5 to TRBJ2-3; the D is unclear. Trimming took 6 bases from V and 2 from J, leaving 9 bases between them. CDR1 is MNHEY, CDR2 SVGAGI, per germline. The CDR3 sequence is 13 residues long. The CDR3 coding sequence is TGTGCCAGCAGACGCGACACCACAGATACGCAGTATTTT. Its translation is CASRRDTTDTQYF.

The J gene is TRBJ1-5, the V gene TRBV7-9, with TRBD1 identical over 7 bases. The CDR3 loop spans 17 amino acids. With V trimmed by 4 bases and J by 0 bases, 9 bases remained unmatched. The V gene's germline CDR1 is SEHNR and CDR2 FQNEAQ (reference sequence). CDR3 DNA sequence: TGTGCCAGCAGCTCTAGCCAGGGGACAGATAGCAATCAGCCCCAGCATTTT. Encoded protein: CASSSSQGTDSNQPQHF.

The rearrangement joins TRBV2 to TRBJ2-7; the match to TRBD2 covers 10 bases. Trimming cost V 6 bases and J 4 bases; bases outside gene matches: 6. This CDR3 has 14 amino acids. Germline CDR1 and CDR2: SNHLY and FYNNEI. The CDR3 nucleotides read TGTGCCAGCAGCGTCCCTAGCGGGAGTTACGAGCAGTACTTC. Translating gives CASSVPSGSYEQYF.

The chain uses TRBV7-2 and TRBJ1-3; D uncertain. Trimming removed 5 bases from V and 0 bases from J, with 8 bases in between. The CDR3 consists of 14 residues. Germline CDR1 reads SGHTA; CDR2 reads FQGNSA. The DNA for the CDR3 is TGTGCCAGCAGCCCCGGACTCTCTGGAAACACCATATATTTT. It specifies CASSPGLSGNTIYF.

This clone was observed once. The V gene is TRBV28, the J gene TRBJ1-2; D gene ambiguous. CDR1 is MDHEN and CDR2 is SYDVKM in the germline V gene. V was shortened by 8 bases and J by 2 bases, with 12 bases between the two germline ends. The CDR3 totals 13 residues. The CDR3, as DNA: TGTGCCAGCGTGAAGGCGACAAACTATGGCTACACCTTC. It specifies CASVKATNYGYTF.